This T cell receptor (beta chain) was obtained from a study of T cell responses to AZD1222 COVID-19 vaccine. Points on this clone: What it binds is not known.

The CDR3 runs to 12 residues. Germline V gives CDR1 MDHEN, CDR2 SYDVKM. J gave up 14 bases and V 6 bases, and 11 bases lay outside the gene matches. Repertoires were generated with immunoSEQ multiplex PCR, while TCRdb's copy carries only in-frame clones and drops some. The profile shows 200,000 to 250,000 clones, about 94% of them singletons. General study points: Clonal diversity was possibly underestimated, and the donors were mostly white British, with more females.

The sample here was peripheral blood, taken 28 days after the second dose of the MenACWY control vaccine. This TCR was recovered from an adult who received the MenACWY meningococcal vaccine as a control. The chain couples TRBV28 to TRBJ1-2, with 8 bases lining up with TRBD1. As DNA, the CDR3 is TGTGCCAGCAGCCATGGACAGGGTTTAAGAACCTTC. Translation: CASSHGQGLRTF.